Following are 21 T cell receptor beta chains from one sample sequenced in a study of blood T cell repertoires in COVID-19. The protocol was immunoSEQ multiplex PCR, while the TCRdb copy is restricted to in-frame clones and leaves out a portion. Here the sample spans under 200,000 clones, approximately 87% being singletons. Sequencing input: peripheral blood. The receptors originated from a man aged 18 to 29 with active or convalescent COVID-19.

The rearrangement joins TRBV27 to TRBJ1-1; tentative D call: TRBD1 (5 bases). The CDR3 loop spans 16 amino acids. The V gene's germline CDR1 is MNHEY and CDR2 SMNVEV (reference sequence). Trimming stripped 10 bases from V and 1 base from J, with 22 bases between. CDR3 in DNA: TGTGCCACTTGGGACTCGCGGAGATATGAGAACACTGAAGCTTTCTTT. Its protein product is CATWDSRRYENTEAFF.

DNA of the CDR3: TGTGCCAGCAGTTACGATTTTACAGAGAATCAGCCCCAGCATTTT. Protein: CASSYDFTENQPQHF. The V call is TRBV6-2 or TRBV6-3, the J call TRBJ1-5; D unclear. Per the germline V gene, CDR1 is MNHEY and CDR2 is SVGEGT. This CDR3 is 15 amino acids long. Deletions cut 2 bases from V and 4 bases from J, with 12 bases between.

The chain couples TRBV6-5 to TRBJ2-1, with a possible D match to TRBD1 (6 bases). This CDR3 comprises 15 residues. V was shortened by 6 bases and J by 9 bases, with 21 bases between the two germline ends. The germline gives CDR1 MNHEY, CDR2 SVGAGI. DNA of the CDR3: TGTGCCAGCAGGCAACAGGGTTCCACCCTCAGTGAGCAGTTCTTC. Its protein product is CASRQQGSTLSEQFF.

The chain joins TRBV3-1 (or the pseudogene TRBV3-2) to TRBJ1-2; no firm D call. Trimming took off 4 bases at V and 3 bases at J, with 18 bases between the two ends. The CDR3 extends over 16 amino acids. CDR1 LGHDT and CDR2 YNNKEL come from the germline V gene (reference sequence). The CDR3 protein is CASSPIYDGLHYGYTF. CDR3 DNA sequence: TGTGCCAGCAGCCCAATTTACGACGGACTGCACTATGGCTACACCTTC.

In this sample, this clone turned up once. V and J are TRBV5-8 and TRBJ1-5; D is undetermined. CDR1 is SGHTS, CDR2 YDEGEE, per germline. The V gene lost 7 bases and the J gene lost 7 bases, with 12 bases spanning the gap. There are 12 residues in the CDR3. DNA for the CDR3: TGTGCCAGCGCCGCGGGCTACCAGCCCCAGCATTTT. Translating gives CASAAGYQPQHF.

The chain has TRBV2 and TRBJ2-1; TRBD1 agrees at 10 bases. The CDR3 is made up of 13 amino acids. Germline V CDR1 and CDR2: SNHLY, FYNNEI. The J segment lost 8 bases and the V segment lost 8 bases, leaving 6 bases of the junction unmatched. Written as DNA, the CDR3 is TGTGCCAGCCGACAGGGGGCCGGAGATGAGCAGTTCTTC. Amino acids: CASRQGAGDEQFF.

The chain joins TRBV24-1 to TRBJ2-2; 11 bases are shared with TRBD2. The CDR3 runs 18 residues. The V gene end was trimmed by 2 bases and the J gene end by 2 bases; junction bases not matched to a gene: 6. Germline values: CDR1 KGHDR, CDR2 SFDVKD. CDR3 protein: CATSDSTGTSGNTGELFF. CDR3 nucleotides: TGTGCCACCAGTGATTCCACCGGGACTAGCGGTAACACCGGGGAGCTGTTTTTT.

This rearrangement joins TRBV2 to TRBJ2-3, with 7 bases lining up with TRBD2. The germline gives CDR1 SNHLY, CDR2 FYNNEI. This CDR3 is 15 amino acids long. CDR3 sequence (DNA): TGTAATCTAAGGGGCGGGAGAGCGAGCACAGATACGCAGTATTTT. Translating gives CNLRGGRASTDTQYF.

This clone was observed a single time. The chain uses TRBV28 and TRBJ2-1, with D possibly matching TRBD1 (6 bases). V shed 6 bases and J shed 4 bases, with 16 bases lying between them. The CDR3 is 15 residues long. CDR1 is MDHEN, CDR2 SYDVKM, per germline. The CDR3 region has the DNA TGTGCCAGCAGCCCGTCAGGGGTCCCATACAATGAGCAGTTCTTC. Its protein product is CASSPSGVPYNEQFF.

The chain employs TRBV11-2 and TRBJ2-6; no reliable D call. The V and J ends lost 6 bases and 0 bases respectively, with 3 bases between them. The CDR3 consists of 13 residues. The germline V gene has CDR1 SGHAT and CDR2 FQNNGV. The CDR3, as DNA: TGTGCCAGCAGTCGCTCTGGGGCCAACGTCCTGACTTTC. This sequence encodes CASSRSGANVLTF.

The V and J genes are TRBV6-5 and TRBJ2-5; tentative D call: TRBD2 (6 bases). Germline V gene sequence: CDR1 MNHEY, CDR2 SVGAGI. CDR3 length: 14 amino acids. Trimming took off 8 bases at V and 3 bases at J, with 16 bases between the two ends. DNA for the CDR3: TGTGCCAGCTCCATGCGGGGAGTTAAAGAGACCCAGTACTTC. This codes for CASSMRGVKETQYF.

This chain connects TRBV7-2 to TRBJ2-3; TRBD2 matches at 7 bases. Germline V gene data show CDR1 as SGHTA and CDR2 as FQGNSA. V lost 3 bases and J lost 0; bases outside the gene matches: 6. The CDR3 has 16 amino acids. CDR3 nucleotide sequence: TGTGCCAGCAGCTTGAACGGGGGAGGGAGCACAGATACGCAGTATTTT. It translates to CASSLNGGGSTDTQYF. The full variable domain, its missing parts supplied by reference TRBV7-2 and TRBJ2-3, is GAGVSQSPSNKVTEKGKDVELRCDPISGHTALYWYRQSLGQGLEFLIYFQGNSAPDKSGLPSDRFSAERTGGSVSTLTIQRTQQEDSAVYLCASSLNGGGSTDTQYFGPGTRLTVL.

The chain uses TRBV4-3 and TRBJ2-1, with 8 bases lining up with TRBD1. The germline CDR1 and CDR2 sequences are LGHNA and YSLEER. There are 14 residues in the CDR3. With 4 bases clipped from V and 9 bases from J, the junction kept 8 bases outside the gene matches. The CDR3 DNA reads TGCGCCAGCAGCCCGCGACAGGGGTCGGTTGAGCAGTTCTTC. Protein product: CASSPRQGSVEQFF.

The chain employs TRBV7-9 and TRBJ1-1; D is unclear. Germline loops: CDR1 SEHNR, CDR2 FQNEAQ (reference sequence). This CDR3 has 13 amino acids. Trimming cost V 7 bases and J 1 base, with 10 bases left between them. The CDR3 loop is CASTDGGNTEAFF. CDR3 nucleotides: TGTGCCAGCACCGATGGAGGGAACACTGAAGCTTTCTTT.

The genes are TRBV9 and TRBJ2-7; D is perhaps TRBD2 (5 bases). The CDR3 sequence is 13 residues long. Per germline, CDR1 SGDLS and CDR2 YYNGEE. V lost 2 bases and J lost 4, with 10 bases in between. The CDR3 DNA sequence: TGTGCCAGCAGCGTGGCGGGTAGATACGAGCAGTACTTC. Translated, it gives CASSVAGRYEQYF.

This chain links TRBV27 with TRBJ2-5; a weak D match, TRBD2 (6 bases). Per germline, CDR1 MNHEY and CDR2 SMNVEV (reference sequence). The CDR3 extends over 14 amino acids. Trimming left V 6 bases short and J 4 bases short, with 15 bases between. The chain's CDR3 is CASSPTSRVETQYF. The CDR3 DNA reads as TGTGCCAGCAGCCCGACTAGTCGTGTAGAGACCCAGTACTTC.

This rearrangement joins TRBV5-6 to TRBJ2-7; D may be TRBD1 (6 bases). The V end lost 4 bases, the J end lost 1 base, and 15 bases lay between the germline ends. Germline V gives CDR1 SGHDT, CDR2 YYEEEE. The CDR3 length is 15 residues. CDR3 sequence reads: CASSTQGMVSYEQYV. DNA of the CDR3: TGTGCCAGCAGCACACAGGGTATGGTGTCCTACGAGCAGTACGTC.

The chain joins TRBV7-9 to TRBJ1-1; D unresolved. Trimming stripped 4 bases from V and 5 bases from J, with 11 bases between. CDR1 and CDR2 (germline): SEHNR, FQNEAQ (reference sequence). The CDR3 spans 13 residues. The CDR3 spells CASSYGSGTEAFF. DNA of the CDR3: TGTGCCAGCAGCTACGGGTCGGGGACTGAAGCTTTCTTT.

This chain connects TRBV21-1 to TRBJ2-7; the DNA was not compared with TRBD2, the D call given in the table. TRBV21-1 has pseudogene status. CDR3 length: 15 amino acids. The CDR3 DNA sequence: TGTGCCAGCAGCAAATCGTCACTAGGGAGGCGCGAGCAGTACGTC. Protein: CASSKSSLGRREQYV.

This clone has a handful of counts. The gene calls are TRBV5-1 and TRBJ1-1, with TRBD1 matching over 7 bases. Germline CDR1 and CDR2: SGHRS and YFSETQ. The CDR3 has 17 residues. The J segment lost 0 bases and the V segment lost 0 bases, leaving 8 bases of the junction unmatched. The CDR3 nucleotides are TGCGCCAGCAGCTTGGTATTCACAGGGGAGGTGAACACTGAAGCTTTCTTT. Residues: CASSLVFTGEVNTEAFF. The whole variable domain, filled in from reference TRBV5-1 and TRBJ1-1, reads KAGVTQTPRYLIKTRGQQVTLSCSPISGHRSVSWYQQTPGQGLQFLFEYFSETQRNKGNFPGRFSGRQFSNSRSEMNVSTLELGDSALYLCASSLVFTGEVNTEAFFGQGTRLTVV.

This rearrangement joins TRBV29-1 to TRBJ2-1; 10 positions match TRBD2. The CDR3 runs 16 residues. J lost 3 bases, V lost 3 bases, and 8 bases had no gene match. CDR1 and CDR2 from the germline V gene are SQVTM and ANQGSEA. The CDR3 region is CSVDSWTSGSYNEQFF. In DNA form, the CDR3 reads TGCAGCGTTGATTCCTGGACTAGCGGAAGCTACAATGAGCAGTTCTTC.